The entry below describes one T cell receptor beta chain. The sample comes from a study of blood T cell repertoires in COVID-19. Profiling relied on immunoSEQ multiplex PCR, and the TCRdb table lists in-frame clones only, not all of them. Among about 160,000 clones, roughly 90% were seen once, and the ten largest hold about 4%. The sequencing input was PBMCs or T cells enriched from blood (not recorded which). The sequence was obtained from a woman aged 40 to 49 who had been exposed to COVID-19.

The CDR3 reads CASTEARGSYEQYF. The DNA of the CDR3 is TGTGCCAGCACCGAAGCCCGTGGCTCCTACGAGCAGTACTTC. The V and J genes are TRBV27 and TRBJ2-7, with D unresolved. Germline values: CDR1 MNHEY, CDR2 SMNVEV (reference sequence). Trimming removed 7 bases at V and 0 bases at J, with 13 bases between. CDR3 size: 14 residues.